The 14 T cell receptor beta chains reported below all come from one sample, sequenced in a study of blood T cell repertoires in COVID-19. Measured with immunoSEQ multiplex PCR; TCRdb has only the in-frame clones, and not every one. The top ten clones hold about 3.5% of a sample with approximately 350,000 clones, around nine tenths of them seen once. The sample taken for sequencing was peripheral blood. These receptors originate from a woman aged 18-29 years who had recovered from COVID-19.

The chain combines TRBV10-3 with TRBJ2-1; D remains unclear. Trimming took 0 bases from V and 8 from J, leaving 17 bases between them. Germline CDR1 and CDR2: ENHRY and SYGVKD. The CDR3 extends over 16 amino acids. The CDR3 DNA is TGTGCCATCAGTGAGTCAAGTCAGCTAGTGAACGATGAGCAGTTCTTC. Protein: CAISESSQLVNDEQFF.

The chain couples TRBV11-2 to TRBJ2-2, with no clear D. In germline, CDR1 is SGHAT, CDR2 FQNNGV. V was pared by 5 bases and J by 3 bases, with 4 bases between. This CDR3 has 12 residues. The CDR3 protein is CASSLDTGELFF. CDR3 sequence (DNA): TGTGCCAGCAGCCTCGACACCGGGGAGCTGTTTTTT.

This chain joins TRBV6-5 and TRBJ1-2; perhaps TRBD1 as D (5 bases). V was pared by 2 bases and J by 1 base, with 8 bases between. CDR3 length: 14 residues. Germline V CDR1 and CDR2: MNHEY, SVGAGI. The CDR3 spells CASSYLDSNYGYTF. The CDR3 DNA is TGTGCCAGCAGTTACCTAGACAGTAACTATGGCTACACCTTC.

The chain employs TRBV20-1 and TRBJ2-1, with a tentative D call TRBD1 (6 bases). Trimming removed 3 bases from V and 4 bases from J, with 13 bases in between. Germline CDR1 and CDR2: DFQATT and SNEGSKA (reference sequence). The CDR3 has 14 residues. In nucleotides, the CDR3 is TGCAGTGCTAGTAGGACAGCTGTTTACAATGAGCAGTTCTTC. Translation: CSASRTAVYNEQFF.

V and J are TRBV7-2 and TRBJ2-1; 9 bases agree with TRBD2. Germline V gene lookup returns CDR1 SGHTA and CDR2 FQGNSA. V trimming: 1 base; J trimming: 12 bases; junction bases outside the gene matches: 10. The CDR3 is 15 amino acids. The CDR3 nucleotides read TGTGCCAGCAGCTTAGGATTAGCGGGAGAGGTAGGGCAGTTCTTC. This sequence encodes CASSLGLAGEVGQFF.

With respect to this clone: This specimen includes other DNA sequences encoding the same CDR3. CDR3 loop: CASSQDLRGGEKLFF. The CDR3 DNA reads as TGCGCCAGCAGCCAAGATTTACGGGGGGGTGAAAAACTGTTTTTT. The gene calls are TRBV4-3 and TRBJ1-4; D is perhaps TRBD1 (5 bases). Germline CDR1 LGHNA, CDR2 YSLEER. V lost 0 bases and J lost 7, with 12 bases in between. The CDR3 is made up of 15 amino acids.

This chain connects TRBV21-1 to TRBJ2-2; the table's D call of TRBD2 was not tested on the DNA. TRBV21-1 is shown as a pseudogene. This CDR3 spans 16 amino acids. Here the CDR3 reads CASSKGARPITGELFF. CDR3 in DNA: TGTGCCAGCAGCAAAGGAGCGAGACCTATAACCGGGGAGCTGTTTTTT.

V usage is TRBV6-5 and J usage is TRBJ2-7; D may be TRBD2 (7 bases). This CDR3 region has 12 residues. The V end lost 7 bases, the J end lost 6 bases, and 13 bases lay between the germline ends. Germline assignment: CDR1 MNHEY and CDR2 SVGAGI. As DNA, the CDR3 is TGTGCCAGCATCGGGGGAGGGGGCGAGCAGTACGTC. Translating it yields CASIGGGGEQYV.

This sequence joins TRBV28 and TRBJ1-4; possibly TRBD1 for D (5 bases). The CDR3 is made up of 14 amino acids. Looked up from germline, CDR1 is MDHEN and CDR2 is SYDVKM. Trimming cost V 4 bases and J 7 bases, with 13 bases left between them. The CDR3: CASSSPQGGEKLFF. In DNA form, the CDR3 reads TGTGCCAGCAGTTCCCCGCAGGGCGGTGAAAAACTGTTTTTT.

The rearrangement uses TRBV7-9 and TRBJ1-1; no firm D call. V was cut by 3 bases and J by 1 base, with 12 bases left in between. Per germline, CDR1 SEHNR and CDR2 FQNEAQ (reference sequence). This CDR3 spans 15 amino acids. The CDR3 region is CASSLSTRGNTEAFF. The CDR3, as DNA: TGTGCCAGCAGCTTGTCGACCCGGGGGAACACTGAAGCTTTCTTT.

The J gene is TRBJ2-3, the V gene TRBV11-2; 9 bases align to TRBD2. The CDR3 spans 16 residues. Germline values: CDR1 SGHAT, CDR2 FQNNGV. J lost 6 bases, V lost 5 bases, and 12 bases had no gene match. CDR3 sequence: CASSGGGRGIGDTQYF. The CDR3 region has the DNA TGTGCCAGCAGCGGAGGCGGGAGGGGGATAGGGGATACGCAGTATTTT.

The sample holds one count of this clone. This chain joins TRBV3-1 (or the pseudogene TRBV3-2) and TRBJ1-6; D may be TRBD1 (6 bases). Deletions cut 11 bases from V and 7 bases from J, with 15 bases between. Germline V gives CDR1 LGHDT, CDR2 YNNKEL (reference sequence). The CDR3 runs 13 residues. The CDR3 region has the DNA TGTGCCTCCCACCCTGGGGGCAATTCACCCCTCCACTTT. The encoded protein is CASHPGGNSPLHF.

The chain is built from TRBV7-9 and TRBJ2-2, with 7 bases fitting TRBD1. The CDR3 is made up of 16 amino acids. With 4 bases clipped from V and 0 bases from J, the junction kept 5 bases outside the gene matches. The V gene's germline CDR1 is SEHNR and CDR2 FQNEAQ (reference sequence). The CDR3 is CASSYAGTANTGELFF. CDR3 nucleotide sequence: TGTGCCAGCAGCTATGCCGGGACAGCGAACACCGGGGAGCTGTTTTTT.

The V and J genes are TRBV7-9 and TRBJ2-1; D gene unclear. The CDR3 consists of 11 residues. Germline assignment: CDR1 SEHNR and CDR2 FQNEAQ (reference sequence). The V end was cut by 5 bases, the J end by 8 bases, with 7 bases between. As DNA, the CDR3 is TGTGCCAGCAGCCCACTGGATGAGCAGTTCTTC. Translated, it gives CASSPLDEQFF.